The 29 T cell receptor beta chains below come from one sample, sequenced in a study of T-cell reconstitution after alpha-beta-depleted transplantation in children. Unique molecular identifiers tagged the TCRbeta library. TCRdb ran MiXCR on the PCR reads and lists one entry per CDR3 protein. The data contain approximately 80,000 distinct CDR3 sequences, 14% of them singletons. This specimen was PBMCs, mostly from graft donor cells, taken 180 days after TCRalphabeta/CD19-depleted stem cell transplant. These receptors were collected from a male patient aged 2-10 years who had a stem cell transplant for acute lymphoblastic leukemia, so the T cells may come from the graft donor.

V usage is TRBV20-1 and J usage is TRBJ1-1; a possible D gene is TRBD1 (6 bases). Germline-derived CDR1 and CDR2 are DFQATT and SNEGSKA (reference sequence). The CDR3 covers 11 residues. V gave up 7 bases and J gave up 3 bases, with 9 bases separating them. This CDR3 is CSGTGYTEAFF. The DNA of the CDR3 is TGCAGTGGTACAGGGTACACTGAAGCTTTCTTT.

The V call is TRBV3-1, the J call TRBJ2-7; the match to TRBD1 covers 11 bases. V was pared by 4 bases and J by 3 bases, with 5 bases of the junction left unmatched. Looked up from germline, CDR1 is LGHDT and CDR2 is YNNKEL (reference sequence). The CDR3 is 15 amino acids. CDR3 residues: CASSRGTGGNYEQYF. The DNA for the CDR3 is TGTGCCAGCAGCCGTGGGACAGGGGGAAACTACGAGCAGTACTTC.

This clonotype has just a few counts. The gene calls are TRBV4-3 and TRBJ2-1; 11 bases map to TRBD1. Per germline, CDR1 LGHNA and CDR2 YSLEER. The ends lost 4 bases at V and 4 bases at J; junction bases unmatched: 6. This CDR3 region has 16 residues. CDR3 residues: CASSLWTGGLYNEQFF. The CDR3 DNA sequence: TGCGCCAGCAGCCTTTGGACAGGGGGCTTATACAATGAGCAGTTCTTC.

This clonotype was detected a few times. The rearrangement joins TRBV12-3 or TRBV12-4 to TRBJ2-2; maybe TRBD1 (5 bases). The germline V and J ends were trimmed by 6 bases and 6 bases, with 17 bases remaining between them. The CDR3 sequence is 15 residues long. The CDR3 region is CASSPPGRAPGELFF. The CDR3 bases are TGTGCCAGCAGCCCCCCCGGCAGGGCCCCCGGGGAGCTGTTTTTT.

With respect to this clonotype: An end of the junction does not agree with germline; a read error may underlie this. The J gene is TRBJ1-1, the V gene TRBV5-5, with 9 bases lining up with TRBD1. The CDR3 sequence is 15 residues long. Germline loops: CDR1 SGHKS, CDR2 YYEKEE (reference sequence). The CDR3 is CASSLTGTGNAEAFF. Written as DNA, the CDR3 is TGTGCCAGCAGCTTAACGGGGACAGGGAACGCTGAAGCTTTCTTT.

The V gene is TRBV20-1, the J gene TRBJ2-7, with no clear D. CDR3 length: 15 amino acids. V was pared by 6 bases and J by 2 bases, with 20 bases between. CDR1 and CDR2 (germline): DFQATT, SNEGSKA (reference sequence). The CDR3: CSAPLLGITAYEQYF. CDR3 nucleotide sequence: TGCAGTGCCCCGCTTTTGGGGATTACCGCCTACGAGCAGTACTTC.

The gene calls are TRBV10-1 and TRBJ1-5; D not resolved. Trimming pared 4 bases from V and 3 bases from J, leaving 7 bases between. The CDR3 is 13 amino acids. The V gene's germline CDR1 is WNHNN and CDR2 SYGVQD (reference sequence). The DNA of the CDR3 is TGCGCCAGCAGTGTAACTCTCAATCAGCCCCAGCATTTT. This encodes CASSVTLNQPQHF.

This clonotype was found a few times. This chain joins TRBV4-3 and TRBJ2-7; TRBD1 is a possible D gene (7 bases). V was pared by 4 bases and J by 5 bases, with 15 bases between. The length of the CDR3 is 14 residues. Germline V gene lookup returns CDR1 LGHNA and CDR2 YSLEER. The DNA for the CDR3 is TGCGCCAGCAGCCTCCGACAGGGAGGCAACGAGCAGTACTTC. It codes for CASSLRQGGNEQYF.

J is TRBJ2-7 and V is TRBV15, with a possible D match to TRBD1 (5 bases). V dropped 4 bases and J dropped 7 bases, with 11 bases sitting between them. Germline-derived CDR1 and CDR2 are LNHNV and YYDKDF (reference sequence). This CDR3 contains 12 residues. The CDR3 reads CATSIQGNEQYF. The CDR3, as DNA: TGTGCCACCAGCATCCAGGGAAATGAGCAGTACTTC.

In this sample, this clonotype turned up many times. The chain recombines TRBV20-1 with TRBJ2-3, with 7 positions matching TRBD2. This CDR3 is 13 amino acids long. J gave up 6 bases and V 6 bases, and 9 bases lay outside the gene matches. Germline CDR1 is DFQATT and CDR2 is SNEGSKA (reference sequence). The CDR3 region is CSARGLGGDTQYF. The CDR3 DNA is TGCAGTGCGAGGGGTTTGGGGGGGGATACGCAGTATTTT.

This clonotype has a handful of counts. This rearrangement joins TRBV4-2 to TRBJ2-5; D is possibly TRBD2 (6 bases). Germline V gene sequence: CDR1 LGHNA, CDR2 YNFKEQ. The CDR3 spans 16 residues. The V and J ends lost 0 bases and 3 bases respectively, with 14 bases between them. The CDR3 region is CASSQERGLFKETQYF. The CDR3 region has the DNA TGTGCCAGCAGCCAAGAGAGGGGACTCTTTAAAGAGACCCAGTACTTC.

The chain carries TRBV28 and TRBJ2-5; 8 positions match TRBD1. This CDR3 comprises 15 residues. Germline lookup yields CDR1 MDHEN and CDR2 SYDVKM. After removal of 8 bases from V and 5 bases from J, the junction contained 13 bases not matched to a gene. The CDR3 DNA reads TGTGCCAGCTGTCTTGGACAGGGCTATGGGGAGACCCAGTACTTC. It specifies CASCLGQGYGETQYF.

This clonotype was counted only a few times. The genes are TRBV24-1 and TRBJ2-5, with TRBD2 matching 8 bases. The ends lost 5 bases at V and 4 bases at J; junction bases unmatched: 5. In germline, CDR1 is KGHDR, CDR2 SFDVKD. The CDR3 has 14 residues. DNA for the CDR3: TGTGCCACCAGTGCTGGCGGGGGGCGAGAGACCCAGTACTTC. Translation: CATSAGGGRETQYF.

The table lists this clonotype with a few counts. The CDR3 sequence is CASSPKELFYNEQFF. The CDR3, as DNA: TGTGCCAGCTCCCCCAAGGAACTATTTTACAATGAGCAGTTCTTC. The chain couples TRBV18 to TRBJ2-1; D is uncertain. Germline V gene sequence: CDR1 KGHSH, CDR2 LQKENI. The CDR3 is 15 residues long. V lost 6 bases, J lost 4 bases, and 16 bases lay in between. Together with reference TRBV18 and TRBJ2-1, the CDR3 gives the full variable domain: NAGVMQNPRHLVRRRGQEARLRCSPMKGHSHVYWYRQLPEEGLKFMVYLQKENIIDESGMPKERFSAEFPKEGPSILRIQQVVRGDSAAYFCASSPKELFYNEQFFGPGTRLTVL.

The CDR3 here is CAWRLGTEAFF. In DNA, the CDR3 is TGTGCCTGGAGGTTGGGCACTGAAGCTTTCTTT. V usage is TRBV30 and J usage is TRBJ1-1; D ambiguous. V was clipped by 3 bases and J by 4 bases, with 6 bases between them. The germline CDR1 and CDR2 sequences are GTSNPN and SVGIG (reference sequence). The CDR3 is 11 amino acids.

This clonotype was seen more than once but under ten times. The V call is TRBV18, the J call TRBJ2-1; weak D call: TRBD2 (6 bases). Germline assignment: CDR1 KGHSH and CDR2 LQKENI. CDR3 length equals 20 residues. Trimming took off 3 bases at V and 7 bases at J, with 31 bases between the two ends. The CDR3, as DNA: TGTGCCAGCTCACCGATCTCTAATTCGGCGGGACTGACGCCGCGTAATGAGCAGTTCTTC. The encoded protein is CASSPISNSAGLTPRNEQFF. The full variable domain, its missing parts supplied by reference TRBV18 and TRBJ2-1, is NAGVMQNPRHLVRRRGQEARLRCSPMKGHSHVYWYRQLPEEGLKFMVYLQKENIIDESGMPKERFSAEFPKEGPSILRIQQVVRGDSAAYFCASSPISNSAGLTPRNEQFFGPGTRLTVL.

The V and J genes are TRBV3-1 and TRBJ2-3; the D gene is possibly TRBD2 (7 bases). The length of the CDR3 is 16 residues. Germline lookup yields CDR1 LGHDT and CDR2 YNNKEL (reference sequence). Trimming took 5 bases from V and 1 from J, leaving 16 bases between them. For the CDR3, the DNA is TGTGCCAGCAGCTTTCGTGGGGGGGGCGGCACAGATACGCAGTATTTT. Its protein is CASSFRGGGGTDTQYF.

In this sample, this clonotype turned up a few times. The chain has TRBV7-2 and TRBJ2-7, with 7 bases lining up with TRBD1. Germline CDR1 is SGHTA and CDR2 is FQGNSA. J lost 3 bases, V lost 3 bases, and 8 bases had no gene match. This CDR3 contains 15 residues. The CDR3 DNA follows: TGTGCCAGCAGCTTTCAGACAGGGAAGCACTACGAGCAGTACTTC. This encodes CASSFQTGKHYEQYF.

The CDR3 loop reads CASSLVGGEKLFF. In nucleotides, the CDR3 is TGCGCCAGCAGCTTGGTTGGGGGGGAAAAACTGTTTTTT. This chain connects TRBV5-1 to TRBJ1-4; a possible D gene is TRBD1 (5 bases). The CDR3 runs to 13 residues. Germline V gene sequence: CDR1 SGHRS, CDR2 YFSETQ. The ends were cut back, 0 bases at V and 8 bases at J, with 8 bases in the middle.

This clonotype was observed a few times. This chain links TRBV7-6 with TRBJ2-2; TRBD1 agrees at 7 bases. Trimming cost V 1 base and J 6 bases; bases outside gene matches: 11. The CDR3 spans 17 residues. From germline, CDR1 is SGHVS and CDR2 FNYEAQ. In nucleotides, the CDR3 is TGTGCCAGCAGCTTAGGATTTCTGACAGGGAAAGCCGGGGAGCTGTTTTTT. As protein: CASSLGFLTGKAGELFF.

This clonotype was recorded a few times. J is TRBJ2-6 and V is TRBV29-1; D gene unclear. Germline V lookup: CDR1 SQVTM, CDR2 ANQGSEA. The CDR3 is 16 amino acids. The germline V and J ends were trimmed by 0 bases and 0 bases, with 9 bases remaining between them. CDR3 amino acids: CSVEDRPSSGANVLTF. The CDR3 DNA follows: TGCAGCGTTGAAGACAGGCCTAGCTCTGGGGCCAACGTCCTGACTTTC. The full variable domain, rest sourced from reference TRBV29-1 and TRBJ2-6, is SAVISQKPSRDICQRGTSLTIQCQVDSQVTMMFWYRQQPGQSLTLIATANQGSEATYESGFVIDKFPISRPNLTFSTLTVSNMSPEDSSIYLCSVEDRPSSGANVLTFGAGSRLTVL.

V usage is TRBV11-2 and J usage is TRBJ2-4; D assignment may be TRBD1 or TRBD2 (5 bases each). The ends were cut back, 2 bases at V and 0 bases at J, with 17 bases in the middle. This CDR3 is built from 18 residues. CDR1 and CDR2 (germline): SGHAT, FQNNGV. CDR3 sequence: CASSLQAIGTGAKNIQYF. The DNA of the CDR3 is TGTGCCAGCAGCTTACAAGCCATTGGGACCGGAGCCAAAAACATTCAGTACTTC.

This clonotype was observed a handful of times. The rearrangement joins TRBV7-2 to TRBJ2-3; 11 nucleotides match TRBD2. This CDR3 spans 16 amino acids. Unmatched junction bases numbered 6, after V lost 3 bases and J lost 4 bases. Germline-derived CDR1 and CDR2 are SGHTA and FQGNSA. The CDR3 nucleotides read TGTGCCAGCAGCTTCCCTAGCGGGGGGTGGGCAGATACGCAGTATTTT. As protein: CASSFPSGGWADTQYF.

This clonotype turned up a few times. This sequence joins TRBV5-1 and TRBJ1-5; D not resolved. The CDR3 contains 13 residues. V was shortened by 2 bases and J by 4 bases, with 7 bases between the two germline ends. From germline, CDR1 is SGHRS and CDR2 YFSETQ. CDR3 sequence: CASSFRGNQPQHF. CDR3 coding DNA: TGCGCCAGCAGCTTTAGAGGGAATCAGCCCCAGCATTTT.

This clonotype was detected ten times or more. The chain uses TRBV12-3 or TRBV12-4 and TRBJ2-5; no definite D call. This CDR3 has 11 amino acids. V dropped 6 bases and J dropped 9 bases, with 11 bases sitting between them. CDR3 sequence: CASSLHAAQYF. Here the CDR3 DNA reads TGTGCCAGCAGCTTACACGCGGCCCAGTACTTC.

J is TRBJ2-2 and V is TRBV24-1; TRBD1 matches 8 bases. The CDR3 is made up of 17 amino acids. The V segment lost 4 bases and the J segment 2 bases; nucleotides outside the gene matches: 8. Germline CDR1 KGHDR, CDR2 SFDVKD. CDR3 nucleotides: TGTGCCACCAGTGACGCCGGGACAGGAGCCAACACCGGGGAGCTGTTTTTT. Amino acids: CATSDAGTGANTGELFF.

This clonotype came up a few times. Here the CDR3 DNA reads TGTGCCAGCAGCTTGAAAGATACGCAGTATTTT. Its translation: CASSLKDTQYF. J is TRBJ2-3 and V is TRBV5-4; D is ambiguous. The CDR3 has 11 amino acids. With 1 base removed from V and 5 bases from J, the gap between germline ends came to 2 bases. Germline V CDR1 and CDR2: SGHNT, YYREEE (reference sequence).

The V gene is TRBV20-1, the J gene TRBJ1-6; TRBD1 agrees at 8 bases. CDR1 DFQATT and CDR2 SNEGSKA come from the germline V gene (reference sequence). This CDR3 has 15 residues. V dropped 0 bases and J dropped 10; count of bases not matched to a gene: 8. CDR3 amino acids: CSARDLDRGDSPLHF. CDR3 in DNA: TGCAGTGCTAGAGATCTCGACAGGGGAGACTCACCCCTCCACTTT.

The chain uses TRBV13 and TRBJ2-7; 7 nucleotides match TRBD2. V gave up 5 bases and J gave up 7 bases; unmatched junction bases: 14. CDR1 and CDR2 (germline): PRHDT, FYEKMQ (reference sequence). CDR3 length: 15 amino acids. This CDR3 reads CASSLRDLLGGEQYF. The CDR3 coding sequence is TGTGCCAGCAGCCTCCGGGACCTCTTGGGAGGGGAGCAGTACTTC.